The T cell receptor beta chain under discussion was sequenced for a study of T cell repertoires in cytomegalovirus infection. Via MiXCR, TCRdb re-called the reads, giving one row per CDR3 protein. The sample records 100,000 or so distinct CDR3 sequences, 23% being singletons. Deletions cut 4 bases from V and 2 bases from J, with 14 bases between. The CDR3 is 16 residues long. Germline V lookup: CDR1 SEHNR, CDR2 FQNEAQ (reference sequence). This chain joins TRBV7-9 and TRBJ2-2; weak D call: TRBD1 (6 bases). Sequenced sample: CD8+ T cells from PBMCs. This sequence was found in a human donor in good health (CMV status not recorded). Some clones in this sample may be carry-over from other donors' samples. The CDR3 region has the DNA TGTGCCAGCAGCTCAAACCGGGACACTAACACCGGGGAGCTGTTTTTT. As protein: CASSSNRDTNTGELFF.